Shown below are 4 T cell receptor beta chains from a single sample sequenced in a study of regulatory and conventional T cells in RAG deficiency. Blood CD4+ CD25-low CD127-high conventional T cells supplied the genomic DNA template. Assay: immunoSEQ multiplex PCR; the TCRdb copy retains only in-frame clones and omits some. The table records more than 40,000 clones, around 89% of them present only once. The data were also submitted as part of a second study, on regulatory T cells. That source notes: Primers: 52 TRBV forward and 13 TRBJ reverse.

The sample comprised CD4+ effector T cells sorted from blood. These receptors came from a human donor in good health.

The chain joins TRBV5-1 to TRBJ2-3, with 7 bases identical to TRBD2. The CDR3 extends over 15 amino acids. Germline V CDR1 and CDR2: SGHRS, YFSETQ. After removal of 2 bases from V and 4 bases from J, the junction contained 7 bases not matched to a gene. The CDR3 here is CASSFGTKNADTQYF. Here the CDR3 DNA reads TGCGCCAGCAGCTTCGGGACTAAGAATGCAGATACGCAGTATTTT.

In nucleotides, the CDR3 is TGCAGCGTTGAGGGGGGCGGCTACACCTTC. Its translation: CSVEGGGYTF. This chain joins TRBV29-1 and TRBJ1-2; TRBD1 might be the D (6 bases). V lost 3 bases, J lost 8 bases, and 7 bases lay in between. In germline, CDR1 is SQVTM, CDR2 ANQGSEA. This CDR3 is built from 10 residues.

This chain uses TRBV18 with TRBJ2-1; TRBD2 agrees at 11 bases. V shed 4 bases and J 6 bases; nucleotides not matched to a gene: 8. The CDR3 totals 16 residues. CDR1 is KGHSH, CDR2 LQKENI, per germline. The CDR3 protein is CASSQQTSGVRNEQFF. The CDR3 DNA reads TGTGCCAGCTCACAACAGACTAGCGGGGTCCGCAATGAGCAGTTCTTC.

The rearrangement uses TRBV12-5 and TRBJ2-2, with 8 bases identical to TRBD2. Germline lookup yields CDR1 LGHNT and CDR2 FRNRAP. With V trimmed by 0 bases and J by 5 bases, 8 bases remained unmatched. The CDR3 is made up of 17 amino acids. The CDR3 here is CASGLVMREVGTGELFF. In DNA, the CDR3 is TGTGCTAGTGGTTTGGTAATGCGGGAGGTAGGGACCGGGGAGCTGTTTTTT. Variable domain in full (rest from reference TRBV12-5 and TRBJ2-2): DARVTQTPRHKVTEMGQEVTMRCQPILGHNTVFWYRQTMMQGLELLAYFRNRAPLDDSGMPKDRFSAEMPDATLATLKIQPSEPRDSAVYFCASGLVMREVGTGELFFGEGSRLTVL.